The entry below gives a single TCR beta chain sequence along with its context. Antigen: not known. This record comes from a study of CD4+ T cells in melanoma. Study-wide points: A reported correlation linked neoantigen-specific CD4+ T cells to CD8+, macrophage and B cell function.

Measured with immunoSEQ multiplex PCR; TCRdb has only the in-frame clones, and not every one. Of roughly 50,000 clones listed, 89% were seen once; the top ten hold about 10%. Sequenced input: peripheral blood. This TCR was sampled from a human donor with melanoma.

The CDR3 reads CASSQDVGLPAGQPQHF. Here the CDR3 DNA reads TGCGCCAGCAGCCAAGATGTTGGTCTTCCGGCGGGTCAGCCCCAGCATTTT. The chain uses TRBV4-1 and TRBJ1-5; D gene ambiguous. V shed 0 bases and J shed 6 bases, with 18 bases lying between them. Germline lookup yields CDR1 MGHRA and CDR2 YSYEKL. CDR3 length: 17 amino acids.